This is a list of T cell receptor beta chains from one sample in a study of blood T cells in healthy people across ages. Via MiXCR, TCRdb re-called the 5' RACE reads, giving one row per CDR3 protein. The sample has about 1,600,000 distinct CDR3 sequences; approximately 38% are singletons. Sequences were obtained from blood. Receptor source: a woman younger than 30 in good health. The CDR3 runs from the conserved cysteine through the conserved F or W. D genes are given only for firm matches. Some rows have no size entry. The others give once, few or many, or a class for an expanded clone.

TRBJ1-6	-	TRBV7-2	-	CASSLASRAAYYNSPLHF	TGTGCCAGCAGCTTAGCTAGTCGGGCCGCTTACTATAATTCACCCCTCCACTTT
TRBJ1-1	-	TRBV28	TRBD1	CASSSSPTGAWTEAFF	TGTGCCAGCAGTTCCTCGCCGACAGGGGCGTGGACTGAAGCTTTCTTT
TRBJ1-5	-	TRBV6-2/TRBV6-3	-	CASSYSGQASNQPQHF	TGTGCCAGCAGTTACTCGGGGCAGGCCTCCAATCAGCCCCAGCATTTT
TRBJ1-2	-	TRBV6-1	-	CASSEVGVRHYGYTF	TGTGCCAGCAGTGAAGTGGGGGTCCGTCACTATGGCTACACCTTC
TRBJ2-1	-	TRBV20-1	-	CSARPLWVWADEQFF	TGCAGTGCTAGACCACTATGGGTTTGGGCCGATGAGCAGTTCTTC
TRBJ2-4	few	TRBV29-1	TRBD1	CSVEDRGLNIQYF	TGCAGCGTTGAGGACAGGGGGCTGAACATTCAGTACTTC
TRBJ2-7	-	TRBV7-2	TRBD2	CASSVTSGVAYEQYF	TGTGCCAGCAGCGTGACTAGCGGGGTCGCCTACGAGCAGTACTTC
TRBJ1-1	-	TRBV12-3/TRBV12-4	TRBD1	CASSRQGTTEAFF	TGTGCCAGCAGTCGACAGGGAACCACTGAAGCTTTCTTT
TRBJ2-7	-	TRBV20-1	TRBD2	CSARRVAGGPYEQYF	TGCAGTGCTAGAAGAGTAGCGGGAGGGCCCTACGAGCAGTACTTC
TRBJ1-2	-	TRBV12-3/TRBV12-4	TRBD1	CASSLGGGTGGNYGYTF	TGTGCCAGCAGTTTAGGAGGTGGGACAGGGGGAAACTATGGCTACACCTTC
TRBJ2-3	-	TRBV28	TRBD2	CASSVVAGVASTDTQYF	TGTGCCAGCAGTGTGGTAGCGGGGGTTGCTAGCACAGATACGCAGTATTTT
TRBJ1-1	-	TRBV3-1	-	CASSQESGSTEAFF	TGTGCCAGCAGCCAAGAGTCAGGGAGCACTGAAGCTTTCTTT
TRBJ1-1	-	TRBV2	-	CASSYREVGTEAFF	TGTGCCAGTTCGTACAGGGAAGTAGGGACTGAAGCTTTCTTT
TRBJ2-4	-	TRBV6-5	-	CASSYAGTEGNIQYF	TGTGCCAGCAGTTACGCGGGGACGGAGGGAAACATTCAGTACTTC
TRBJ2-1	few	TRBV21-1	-	CASSKLDPEQFF	TGTGCCAGCAGCAAACTAGATCCAGAGCAGTTCTTC
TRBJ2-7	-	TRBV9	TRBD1	CASSSTDRYEQYF	TGTGCCAGCAGCTCAACGGACAGGTACGAGCAGTACTTC
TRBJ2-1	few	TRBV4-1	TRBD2	CASSPPGLANPDEQFF	TGCGCCAGCAGCCCACCCGGACTAGCGAACCCCGATGAGCAGTTCTTC
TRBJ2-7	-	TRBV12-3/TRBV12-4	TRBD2	CTSTLSSGIYEQYF	TGTACCAGCACCCTTTCTAGCGGAATCTACGAGCAGTACTTC
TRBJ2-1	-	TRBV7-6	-	CASSLADPRSFNEQFF	TGTGCCAGCAGCTTAGCCGACCCAAGGAGCTTCAACGAGCAGTTCTTC
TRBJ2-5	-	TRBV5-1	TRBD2	CASSLVASGLLQETQYF	TGCGCCAGCAGCTTGGTGGCTAGCGGGCTCCTCCAAGAGACCCAGTACTTC
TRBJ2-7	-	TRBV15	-	CATSNRRQVTYEQYF	TGTGCCACCAGCAATCGCCGACAGGTCACTTACGAGCAGTACTTC
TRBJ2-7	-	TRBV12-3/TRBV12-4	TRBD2	CASSSPGTSGKNEQYF	TGTGCCAGCAGTTCCCCGGGGACTAGCGGGAAGAATGAGCAGTACTTC
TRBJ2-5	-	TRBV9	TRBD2	CASSPPAGGAQMKETQYF	TGTGCCAGCAGCCCTCCAGCCGGGGGGGCCCAAATGAAAGAGACCCAGTACTTC
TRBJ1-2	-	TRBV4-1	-	CASSQEKQGRGHGYTF	TGCGCCAGCAGCCAAGAAAAACAGGGCCGGGGGCATGGCTACACCTTC
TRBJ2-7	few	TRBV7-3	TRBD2	CASSPVAGGYEQYF	TGTGCCAGCAGCCCCGTAGCGGGGGGCTACGAGCAGTACTTC
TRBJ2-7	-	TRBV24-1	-	CATSDCFVQGSYEQYF	TGTGCCACCAGTGACTGTTTTGTCCAGGGCTCCTACGAGCAGTACTTC
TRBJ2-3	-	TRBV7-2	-	CASSLAWRGTDTQYF	TGTGCCAGCAGCTTAGCTTGGCGGGGCACAGATACGCAGTATTTT
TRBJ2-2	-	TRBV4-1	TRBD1	CASSQIKGGQGFGELFF	TGCGCCAGCAGCCAAATAAAAGGAGGACAGGGGTTCGGGGAGCTGTTTTTT
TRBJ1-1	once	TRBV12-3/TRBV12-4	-	CASRPPGGNTEAFF	TGTGCCAGCAGACCCCCGGGGGGAAACACTGAAGCTTTCTTT
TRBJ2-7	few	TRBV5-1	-	CASSFGYQGEQYF	TGCGCCAGCAGCTTTGGGTATCAAGGCGAGCAGTACTTC
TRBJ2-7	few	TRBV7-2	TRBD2	CASSMKRGRPAYEQYF	TGTGCCAGCAGCATGAAGCGCGGGAGGCCTGCCTACGAGCAGTACTTC
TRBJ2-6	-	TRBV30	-	CAWSATIPAPGANVLTF	TGTGCCTGGAGTGCCACCATACCTGCCCCTGGGGCCAACGTCCTGACTTTC
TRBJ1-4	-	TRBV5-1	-	CASSSGQIATNEKLFF	TGCGCCAGCAGCTCTGGACAGATTGCAACTAATGAAAAACTGTTTTTT
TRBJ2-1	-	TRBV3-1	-	CASSPISETQFF	TGTGCCAGCAGCCCCATATCGGAGACCCAGTTCTTC
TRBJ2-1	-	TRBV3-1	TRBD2	CAGRTSGIYNEQFF	TGTGCCGGTCGGACTAGCGGGATATACAATGAGCAGTTCTTC
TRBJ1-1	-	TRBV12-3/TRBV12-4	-	CASSWARPKATEAFF	TGTGCCAGCAGTTGGGCCAGACCCAAAGCAACTGAAGCTTTCTTT
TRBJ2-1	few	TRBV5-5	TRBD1	CASSPGQGATYNEQFF	TGTGCCAGCAGCCCCGGACAGGGGGCCACCTACAATGAGCAGTTCTTC
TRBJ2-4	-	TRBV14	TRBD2	CASSPGLAGASEQYF	TGTGCCAGCAGTCCAGGACTAGCGGGGGCCTCTGAGCAGTACTTC
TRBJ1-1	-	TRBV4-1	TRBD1	CASRRPGGNTEAFF	TGCGCCAGCAGAAGACCAGGGGGGAACACTGAAGCTTTCTTT
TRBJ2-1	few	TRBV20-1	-	CSARPSWGALQQFF	TGCAGTGCTAGGCCCTCGTGGGGGGCACTCCAGCAGTTCTTC
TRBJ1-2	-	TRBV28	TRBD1	CASVVTGGGYTF	TGTGCCAGCGTCGTGACAGGGGGAGGCTACACCTTC
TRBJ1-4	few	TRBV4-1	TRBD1	CASSRTGGSADEKLFF	TGCGCCAGCAGCCGTACAGGGGGCAGCGCTGATGAAAAACTGTTTTTT